Listed here are 6 T cell receptor beta chains from one sample, sequenced in a study of cytomegalovirus exposure and HLA in healthy donors (dated by TCRdb to about 2017). The library relied on the immunoSEQ multiplex PCR assay. For the multiplex PCR, a mixture combining 60 forward primers for TCR Vbeta segments and 13 reverse primers for TCR Jbeta segments was used. Sourced from immuneACCESS, this table was stored by TCRdb with only in-frame sequences that have V and J called. A share of the clones is absent; for the studies checked, an unresolved V gene accounts for under half, and the remainder has no known explanation. Present in this sample are tens of thousands of clones, less than 75% of which were seen just once. The ten largest clones add up to about 22% of the sample. The sequenced sample consisted of PBMCs. Receptors were obtained from a woman aged 50 to 60 in good health and CMV-seropositive.

The chain couples TRBV10-3 to TRBJ2-1; D is uncertain. V was cut by 3 bases and J by 0 bases, with 6 bases left in between. The CDR3 consists of 14 residues. Germline V lookup: CDR1 ENHRY, CDR2 SYGVKD. The CDR3 region has the DNA TGTGCCATCAGTGACCCAGACTCCTACAATGAGCAGTTCTTC. It yields the protein CAISDPDSYNEQFF.

The chain combines TRBV29-1 with TRBJ2-3, with 8 bases lining up with TRBD2. The trim removed 7 bases at V and 5 bases at J, leaving 11 bases unmatched. This CDR3 is 14 amino acids long. The V gene's germline CDR1 is SQVTM and CDR2 ANQGSEA. For the CDR3, the DNA is TGCAGCGCTCCCGGGGGGGGTCAAGGAGATACGCAGTATTTT. The encoded protein is CSAPGGGQGDTQYF.

This clone appeared a few times. The gene calls are TRBV4-3 and TRBJ1-2, with 7 bases aligning to TRBD1. Germline CDR1 reads LGHNA; CDR2 reads YSLEER. CDR3 length: 16 amino acids. The ends lost 0 bases at V and 2 bases at J; junction bases unmatched: 6. CDR3 nucleotides: TGCGCCAGCAGCCAAGAGGTAACGGACAGGAACTATGGCTACACCTTC. Protein: CASSQEVTDRNYGYTF.

This chain links TRBV29-1 with TRBJ2-7; TRBD1 aligns across 10 bases. V lost 6 bases and J lost 2; bases outside the gene matches: 7. This CDR3 comprises 14 residues. CDR1 SQVTM and CDR2 ANQGSEA come from the germline V gene. The CDR3 DNA reads TGCAGCGTCCTCGGGACAGGGGAAACCTACGAGCAGTACTTC. Protein sequence: CSVLGTGETYEQYF.

This clone was detected a few times. The V call is TRBV6-5, the J call TRBJ1-1, with a possible D match to TRBD1 (6 bases). In germline, CDR1 is MNHEY, CDR2 SVGAGI. The CDR3 has 16 residues. Trimming pared 0 bases from V and 0 bases from J, leaving 11 bases between. In DNA form, the CDR3 reads TGTGCCAGCAGTTACTCAACAGGGAGCATGAACACTGAAGCTTTCTTT. Translation gives CASSYSTGSMNTEAFF.

CDR3: CASSLGAATYGYTF. As DNA, the CDR3 is TGTGCCAGCAGCTTAGGGGCAGCTACTTATGGCTACACCTTC. This chain links TRBV7-2 with TRBJ1-2; the D is unclear. This CDR3 contains 14 residues. Per the germline V gene, CDR1 is SGHTA and CDR2 is FQGNSA. V was cut by 1 base and J by 5 bases, with 11 bases left in between.